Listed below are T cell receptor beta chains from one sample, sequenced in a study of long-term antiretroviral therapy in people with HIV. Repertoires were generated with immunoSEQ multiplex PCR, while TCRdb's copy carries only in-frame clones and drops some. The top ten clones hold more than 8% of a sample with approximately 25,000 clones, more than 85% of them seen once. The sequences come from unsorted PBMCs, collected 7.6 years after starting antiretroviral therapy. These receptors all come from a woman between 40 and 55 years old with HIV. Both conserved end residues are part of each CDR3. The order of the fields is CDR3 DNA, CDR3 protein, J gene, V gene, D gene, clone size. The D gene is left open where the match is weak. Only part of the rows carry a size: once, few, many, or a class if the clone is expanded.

DNA: TGCGCCAGCAGCTTAGAGGGAGGAGGCCAGCCCCAGCATTTT; CDR3: CASSLEGGGQPQHF; J: TRBJ1-5; V: TRBV5-1; D: -; size: -
DNA: TGCGCCAGCAGCTTGGCCTCCGGAAGGAACACTGAAGCTTTCTTT; CDR3: CASSLASGRNTEAFF; J: TRBJ1-1; V: TRBV5-1; D: -; size: -
DNA: TGTGCCAGCAGCTTTGGGACAGGGATTCGGAATCAGCCCCAGCATTTT; CDR3: CASSFGTGIRNQPQHF; J: TRBJ1-5; V: TRBV7-9; D: TRBD1; size: -
DNA: TGTGCCAGCAGCCCCTCACAGGGGACAGCAGATACGCAGTATTTT; CDR3: CASSPSQGTADTQYF; J: TRBJ2-3; V: TRBV7-3; D: TRBD1; size: -
DNA: TGTGCCAGCAGTTACCGGGACAGTAATTCACCCCTCCACTTT; CDR3: CASSYRDSNSPLHF; J: TRBJ1-6; V: TRBV6-5; D: TRBD1; size: -
DNA: TGTGCCAGCAGCTACTCCTCCCGGGGACTAGCGGCAAACACCGGGGAGCTGTTTTTT; CDR3: CASSYSSRGLAANTGELFF; J: TRBJ2-2; V: TRBV5-6; D: TRBD2; size: -
DNA: TGCGCCAGCAGCCAAGATAGCGGAACAGGGGGCTTTTCTGGGGCCAACGTCCTGACTTTC; CDR3: CASSQDSGTGGFSGANVLTF; J: TRBJ2-6; V: TRBV4-3; D: TRBD1; size: -
DNA: TGTGCCATCGGACTAGCGTCTTACAATGAGCAGTTCTTC; CDR3: CAIGLASYNEQFF; J: TRBJ2-1; V: TRBV10-3; D: TRBD2; size: -
DNA: TGCGCCAGCAGCCACCCCGGGGGGGCTAGCGGGGGGGCCATTCCCACAGATACGCAGTATTTT; CDR3: CASSHPGGASGGAIPTDTQYF; J: TRBJ2-3; V: TRBV4-1; D: TRBD2; size: -
DNA: TGTGCCAGCAGTTACAGGGCTCGCAATCAGCCCCAGCATTTT; CDR3: CASSYRARNQPQHF; J: TRBJ1-5; V: TRBV6-5; D: -; size: -
DNA: TGTGCCAGCTCCCGGGACACTGAAGCTTTCTTT; CDR3: CASSRDTEAFF; J: TRBJ1-1; V: TRBV18; D: -; size: -
DNA: TGTGCCAGCAGCTTATCGGGGGGGGGCCCATTCCACGAGCAGTACTTC; CDR3: CASSLSGGGPFHEQYF; J: TRBJ2-7; V: TRBV7-9; D: TRBD2; size: few
DNA: TGTGCCAGCAGCTCCCGGGACAATGAAGCTTTCTTT; CDR3: CASSSRDNEAFF; J: TRBJ1-1; V: TRBV5-6; D: -; size: -
DNA: TGTGCCAGCAGCTCGGACAGGTCCAATCAGCCCCAGCATTTT; CDR3: CASSSDRSNQPQHF; J: TRBJ1-5; V: TRBV7-2; D: TRBD1; size: few
DNA: TGTGCCAGCAGTGACCCCAGGAGCGGGGGCTCCTACTTGCCAGAGACCCAGTACTTC; CDR3: CASSDPRSGGSYLPETQYF; J: TRBJ2-5; V: TRBV6-4; D: TRBD2; size: -
DNA: TGTGCCAGCAGCGTAGGGGTGGGGGGTCCAACGGATACGCAGTATTTT; CDR3: CASSVGVGGPTDTQYF; J: TRBJ2-3; V: TRBV9; D: -; size: -
DNA: TGCGCCAGCAGCCAGCCTAATGGAGTGGATACGCAGTATTTT; CDR3: CASSQPNGVDTQYF; J: TRBJ2-3; V: TRBV4-1; D: -; size: -
DNA: TGTGCCAGCAGTTTTCGGCAGGGATCCTATAATTCACCCCTCCACTTT; CDR3: CASSFRQGSYNSPLHF; J: TRBJ1-6; V: TRBV27; D: -; size: once
DNA: TGTGCCAGCAGCTTAGCTTTTGGTAGCAATCAGCCCCAGCATTTT; CDR3: CASSLAFGSNQPQHF; J: TRBJ1-5; V: TRBV7-2; D: -; size: -
DNA: TGTGCCAGCGAGGGTACAGGGCGGGGGACTGAAGCTTTCTTT; CDR3: CASEGTGRGTEAFF; J: TRBJ1-1; V: TRBV6-5; D: -; size: -
DNA: TGTGCCTCAGTCCGCTTGGCAAGCACAGATACGCAGTATTTT; CDR3: CASVRLASTDTQYF; J: TRBJ2-3; V: TRBV2; D: -; size: -
DNA: TGTGCCAGCAGCTACACGGACAGGGGGAATTCACCCCTCCACTTT; CDR3: CASSYTDRGNSPLHF; J: TRBJ1-6; V: TRBV11-2; D: TRBD1; size: few
DNA: TGTGCCAGCAGCTGGGGACAGGGCGGTGGTGAAGCTTTCTTT; CDR3: CASSWGQGGGEAFF; J: TRBJ1-1; V: TRBV5-5; D: TRBD1; size: -
DNA: TGCGCCAGCAGTGAGTGGGTCAGGGGGCCAACTGAAGCTTTCTTT; CDR3: CASSEWVRGPTEAFF; J: TRBJ1-1; V: TRBV10-2; D: TRBD1; size: -
DNA: TGTGCCAGCAGCTTAGGAGGAGACTATGGCTACACCTTC; CDR3: CASSLGGDYGYTF; J: TRBJ1-2; V: TRBV7-2; D: -; size: -
DNA: TGCGCCAGCATGGACACCATGAACACTGAAGCTTTCTTT; CDR3: CASMDTMNTEAFF; J: TRBJ1-1; V: TRBV5-1; D: -; size: -
DNA: TGTGCCAGCAGCCCGGACGGGAACTATGGCTACACCTTC; CDR3: CASSPDGNYGYTF; J: TRBJ1-2; V: TRBV11-1; D: -; size: -
DNA: TGTGCCAGCAGCAAGGGACAGGGGGTTTCGATTGGCTACACCTTC; CDR3: CASSKGQGVSIGYTF; J: TRBJ1-2; V: TRBV7-9; D: TRBD1; size: once
DNA: TGTGCCACCAGCAGAGCTGGGGAGAACACTGAAGCTTTCTTT; CDR3: CATSRAGENTEAFF; J: TRBJ1-1; V: TRBV15; D: -; size: -
DNA: TGCGCCAGCAGCACCGGACAGGGCGGCAATGAGCAGTTCTTC; CDR3: CASSTGQGGNEQFF; J: TRBJ2-1; V: TRBV5-1; D: TRBD1; size: -